This is a list of T cell receptor beta chains from one sample in a study of blood T cell repertoires in COVID-19. Profiled with immunoSEQ multiplex PCR; TCRdb holds only in-frame clones, not every one. This sample has roughly 440,000 clones, with 88% found just once. The material sequenced was peripheral blood. These receptors all stem from a woman in her fifties or sixties with COVID-19, enrolled during active disease. Each CDR3 is given with its conserved first and last residue. The D gene is left open where the match is weak.

cdr3_aa: CASSRTRDTQYF; v_call: TRBV5-1; d_call: NA
cdr3_aa: CASSGGTGLNEKLFF; v_call: TRBV5-6; d_call: TRBD1
cdr3_aa: CASSVRASGGPSTDTQYF; v_call: TRBV9; d_call: TRBD2
cdr3_aa: CASSVRTGRDTEAFF; v_call: TRBV9; d_call: NA
cdr3_aa: CASSFGGGPVNEQYF; v_call: TRBV5-4; d_call: NA
cdr3_aa: CASSLRPGTGNTEAFF; v_call: TRBV27; d_call: TRBD1
cdr3_aa: CASSRTGTEAFF; v_call: TRBV6-5; d_call: TRBD1
cdr3_aa: CSVLVYEGETNYGYTF; v_call: TRBV29-1; d_call: NA
cdr3_aa: CAWKLRGGFTNTEAFF; v_call: TRBV30; d_call: NA
cdr3_aa: CATSGQGTFEAFF; v_call: TRBV15; d_call: TRBD1
cdr3_aa: CASRHPTHQATNEKLFF; v_call: TRBV4-1; d_call: NA
cdr3_aa: CASSLHGAGNQPQHF; v_call: TRBV5-5; d_call: NA
cdr3_aa: CASSLTRYRGGTQETQYF; v_call: TRBV5-1; d_call: TRBD2
cdr3_aa: CASSGLNQGGSGNTIYF; v_call: TRBV6-1; d_call: NA
cdr3_aa: CASSSGQGSYEQYF; v_call: TRBV11-3; d_call: TRBD1
cdr3_aa: CASSRGVSLKNSGNTIYF; v_call: TRBV14; d_call: NA
cdr3_aa: CSVDRGQETQYF; v_call: TRBV29-1; d_call: NA
cdr3_aa: CASSGVGSAAEAFF; v_call: TRBV6-5; d_call: NA
cdr3_aa: CASSSTGIGGEQFF; v_call: TRBV7-9; d_call: TRBD1
cdr3_aa: CASKWTYSSYEQYF; v_call: TRBV2; d_call: NA
cdr3_aa: CAWNGGTDTQYF; v_call: TRBV30; d_call: TRBD2
cdr3_aa: CASGPTTGVGAFF; v_call: TRBV12-5; d_call: TRBD1
cdr3_aa: CAWNDGGVGGELFF; v_call: TRBV30; d_call: NA
cdr3_aa: CASSPGTSGVREQYF; v_call: TRBV27; d_call: TRBD2
cdr3_aa: CASSMVQPYGYTF; v_call: TRBV19; d_call: NA
cdr3_aa: CASSPDRGGEDTQYF; v_call: TRBV25-1; d_call: NA
cdr3_aa: CASSRLAGGRSSYNEQFF; v_call: TRBV5-1; d_call: TRBD2
cdr3_aa: CASSVGQTNYGYTF; v_call: TRBV9; d_call: NA
cdr3_aa: CATLNTGHLKAFF; v_call: TRBV12-3/TRBV12-4; d_call: NA
cdr3_aa: CASTAGSREQYF; v_call: TRBV5-6; d_call: NA
cdr3_aa: CASSYSAGSGNTIYF; v_call: TRBV6-5; d_call: NA
cdr3_aa: CASSQAGSQYF; v_call: TRBV19; d_call: NA
cdr3_aa: CAWSKRFSGNTIYF; v_call: TRBV30; d_call: NA
cdr3_aa: CASSSPLRGGGSFTDTQYF; v_call: TRBV7-2; d_call: TRBD2
cdr3_aa: CASSEGGRPYGYTF; v_call: TRBV6-1; d_call: NA
cdr3_aa: CASSFGSQDGTQYF; v_call: TRBV5-1; d_call: NA
cdr3_aa: CASSQEKGGLAGAGELFF; v_call: TRBV4-2; d_call: TRBD2
cdr3_aa: CAISDGIARGGMNTEAFF; v_call: TRBV10-3; d_call: NA